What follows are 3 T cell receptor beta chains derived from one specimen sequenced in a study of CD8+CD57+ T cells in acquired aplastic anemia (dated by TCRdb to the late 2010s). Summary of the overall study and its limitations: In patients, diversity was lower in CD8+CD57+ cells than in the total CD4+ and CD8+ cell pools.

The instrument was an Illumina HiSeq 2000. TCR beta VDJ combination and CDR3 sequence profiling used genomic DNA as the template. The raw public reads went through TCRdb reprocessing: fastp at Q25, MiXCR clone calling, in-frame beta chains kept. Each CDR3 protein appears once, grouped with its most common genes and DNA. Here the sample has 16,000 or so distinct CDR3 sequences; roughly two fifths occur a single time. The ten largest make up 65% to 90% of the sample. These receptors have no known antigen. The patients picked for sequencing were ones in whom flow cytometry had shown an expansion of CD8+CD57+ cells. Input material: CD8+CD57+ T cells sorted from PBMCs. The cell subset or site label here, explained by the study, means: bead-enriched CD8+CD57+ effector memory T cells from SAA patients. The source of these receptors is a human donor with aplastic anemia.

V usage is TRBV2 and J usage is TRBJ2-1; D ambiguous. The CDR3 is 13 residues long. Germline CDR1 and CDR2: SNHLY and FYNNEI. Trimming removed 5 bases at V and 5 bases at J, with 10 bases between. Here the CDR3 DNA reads TGTGCCAGCAGTTACGAAGGCAACAATGAGCAGTTCTTC. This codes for CASSYEGNNEQFF.

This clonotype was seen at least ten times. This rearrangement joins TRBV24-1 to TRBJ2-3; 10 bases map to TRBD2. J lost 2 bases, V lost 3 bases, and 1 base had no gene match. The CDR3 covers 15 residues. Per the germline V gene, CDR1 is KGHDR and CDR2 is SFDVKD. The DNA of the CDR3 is TGTGCCACCAGTGATCTAGCGGGGGACACAGATACGCAGTATTTT. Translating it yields CATSDLAGDTDTQYF.

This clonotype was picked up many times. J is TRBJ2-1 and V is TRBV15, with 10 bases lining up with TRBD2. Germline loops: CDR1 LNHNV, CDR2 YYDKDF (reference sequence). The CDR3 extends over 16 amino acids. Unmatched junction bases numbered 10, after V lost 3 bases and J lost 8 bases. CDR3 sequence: CATSSARSGGAHEQFF. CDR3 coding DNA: TGTGCCACCAGCAGCGCCAGGAGCGGGGGGGCACATGAGCAGTTCTTC.